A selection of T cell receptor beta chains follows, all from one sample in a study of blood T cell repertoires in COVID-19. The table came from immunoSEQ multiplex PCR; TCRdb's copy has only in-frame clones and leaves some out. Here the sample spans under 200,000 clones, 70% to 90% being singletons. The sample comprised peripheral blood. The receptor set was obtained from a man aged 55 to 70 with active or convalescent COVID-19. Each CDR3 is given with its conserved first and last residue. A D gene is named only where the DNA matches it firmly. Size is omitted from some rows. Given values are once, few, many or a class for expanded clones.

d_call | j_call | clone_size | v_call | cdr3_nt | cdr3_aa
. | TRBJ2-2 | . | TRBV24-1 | TGTGCCACCAGTGCCCCCCGAGACGGGGAGCTGTTTTTT | CATSAPRDGELFF
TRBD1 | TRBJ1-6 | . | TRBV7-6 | TGTGCCAGCAGCTTAAGGGACAGCTCCTATAATTCACCCCTCCACTTT | CASSLRDSSYNSPLHF
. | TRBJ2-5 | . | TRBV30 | TGTGCCTGGAGTAGGGGGGAGACCCAGTACTTC | CAWSRGETQYF
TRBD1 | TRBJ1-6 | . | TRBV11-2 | TGTGCCAGCAGCTTAGAGGGCAGGGGGTCACCCCTCCACTTT | CASSLEGRGSPLHF
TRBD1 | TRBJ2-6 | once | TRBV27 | TGTGCCAGCATGGGACAGCCCTATTTCTCTGGGGCCAACGTCCTGACTTTC | CASMGQPYFSGANVLTF
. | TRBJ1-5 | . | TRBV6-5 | TGTGCCAGCAGTCAACGGGAGGGCCGGCAGCCCCAGCATTTT | CASSQREGRQPQHF
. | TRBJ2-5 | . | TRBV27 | TGTGCCAGCAGTTTAGGGCAGACGAAGACCCAGTACTTC | CASSLGQTKTQYF
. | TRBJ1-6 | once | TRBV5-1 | TGCGCCAGCAGCTTGGCCGGGTATTCACCCCTCCACTTT | CASSLAGYSPLHF
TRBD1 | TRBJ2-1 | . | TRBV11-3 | TGTGCCAGCAGCTCGACAGGGGCGCAGTACAATGAGCAGTTCTTC | CASSSTGAQYNEQFF
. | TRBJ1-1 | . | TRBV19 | TGTGCCAGTAGTATAGCAGGGTTGAACACTGAAGCTTTCTTT | CASSIAGLNTEAFF
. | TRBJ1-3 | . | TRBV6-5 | TGTGCCAGCACGCCAGGGAACTCCAAAGGAAACACCATATATTTT | CASTPGNSKGNTIYF
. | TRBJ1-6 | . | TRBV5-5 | TGTGCCAGCAGCCCGGACACCGTTCGTTCACCCCTCCACTTT | CASSPDTVRSPLHF
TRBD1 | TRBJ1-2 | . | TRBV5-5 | TGTGCCAGCAGCCAATGGGGACAGGGGACCGGCGGCTACACCTTC | CASSQWGQGTGGYTF
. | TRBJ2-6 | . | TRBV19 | TGTGCCAGTAGTATTCAGGGTCTCTCGGCTGGGGCCAACGTCCTGACTTTC | CASSIQGLSAGANVLTF
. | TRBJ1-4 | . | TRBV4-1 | TGCGCCAGCAGCCAAAAGTCCTTCGGGGGGAGTAATGAAAAACTGTTTTTT | CASSQKSFGGSNEKLFF
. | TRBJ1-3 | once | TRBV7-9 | TGTGCCAGCAGCCCGGGGTCCTCTGGAAACACCATATATTTT | CASSPGSSGNTIYF
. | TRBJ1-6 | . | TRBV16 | TGTGCCAGCAGCCGGGACATGACCCAACTTAATTCACCCCTCCACTTT | CASSRDMTQLNSPLHF
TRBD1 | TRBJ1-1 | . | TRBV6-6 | TGTGCCAGCAGTTACGAGGCAGGGGGTCTAGAAGCTTTCTTT | CASSYEAGGLEAFF
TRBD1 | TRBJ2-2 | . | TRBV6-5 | TGTGCCAGCAGGTCCGGGACAGGGATCGGGGAGCTGTTTTTT | CASRSGTGIGELFF
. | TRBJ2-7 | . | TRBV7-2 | TGTGCCAGCAGCTTCGCGATGGCCTACGAGCAGTACTTC | CASSFAMAYEQYF
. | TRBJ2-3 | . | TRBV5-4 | TGTGCCAGCAGCGTAGAAGTCAGCACAGATACGCAGTATTTT | CASSVEVSTDTQYF
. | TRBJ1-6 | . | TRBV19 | TGTGCCAGTAGATCAGGGGTCTATAATTCACCCCTCCACTTT | CASRSGVYNSPLHF
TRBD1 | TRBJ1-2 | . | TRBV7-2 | TGTGCCAGCAGCTTAGGTCAGGGGGCGCGCTATGGCTACACCTTC | CASSLGQGARYGYTF
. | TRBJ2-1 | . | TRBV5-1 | TGCGCCAGCAGCTTGGCGTCTTCTACCTACAATGAGCAGTTCTTC | CASSLASSTYNEQFF
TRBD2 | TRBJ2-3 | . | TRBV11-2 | TGTGCCAGCAGCTCTCAGCGGGGGGGGACAGATACGCAGTATTTT | CASSSQRGGTDTQYF
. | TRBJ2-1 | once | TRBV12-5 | TGTGCTAGTGGTTTGGTTGTGGGGCTTGGCTTCAATGAGCAGTTCTTC | CASGLVVGLGFNEQFF
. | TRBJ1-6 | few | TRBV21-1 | TGTGCCAGCAGCAAATTCCCTCACAGGTACCCTAAGCCGAATTCACCCCTCCACTTT | CASSKFPHRYPKPNSPLHF
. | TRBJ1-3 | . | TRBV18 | TGTGCCAGCTCACCTACGGGGGACTCCACTGGAAACACCATATATTTT | CASSPTGDSTGNTIYF
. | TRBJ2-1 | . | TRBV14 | TGTGCCAGCAGCTCTTGGGCTGAGCAGTTCTTC | CASSSWAEQFF
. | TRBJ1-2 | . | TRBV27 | TGTGCCAGCAGTTCTCCAGGGATTACTAACTATGGCTACACCTTC | CASSSPGITNYGYTF
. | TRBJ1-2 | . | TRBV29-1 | TGCAGCGTAGGGGGGGAGATTGGCTACACCTTC | CSVGGEIGYTF
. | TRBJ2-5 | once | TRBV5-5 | TGTGCCAGCGGGTACCGGGGGAATCAAGAGACCCAGTACTTC | CASGYRGNQETQYF
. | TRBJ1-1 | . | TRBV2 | TGTGCCAGCAGTGAAGCGCTGGGCAGGGACACTGAAGCTTTCTTT | CASSEALGRDTEAFF
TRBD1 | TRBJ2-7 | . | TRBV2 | TGTGCCAGCAGTGTCGGGACAGGGGGGACCTACGAGCAGTACTTC | CASSVGTGGTYEQYF
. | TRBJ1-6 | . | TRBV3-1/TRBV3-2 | TGTGCCAGCAGCCAAGGGCAATCACCCCTCCACTTT | CASSQGQSPLHF